This record concerns one TCR beta chain sequence. Its antigen is unidentified. This entry comes from a study of cytomegalovirus exposure and HLA in healthy donors. CDR3 length equals 21 residues. Germline V gives CDR1 SGHRS, CDR2 YFSETQ. V gave up 1 base and J gave up 2 bases; unmatched junction bases: 15. Study-level points and caveats: By a later analysis, the bulk of CMV-associated TCR beta chains appeared HLA-restricted. Roughly even sequencing depth across donors was the assumption behind the presence/absence analyses. Reportedly, HLA-A and HLA-B alleles of most subjects were accurately predicted from TCR beta.

It was with 60 Vbeta and 13 Jbeta primers that the PCR ran. Only in-frame clones appear in the TCRdb table, and some are missing; sequencing was by immunoSEQ multiplex PCR. The top ten hold around 8.9% of the sample, which has approximately 120,000 clones, more than 80% seen once. The receptor comes from a man under 40 in good health and CMV-seropositive. The gene calls are TRBV5-1 and TRBJ2-3; 14 bases are a match to TRBD2. Sample: PBMCs. The CDR3 DNA reads TGCGCCAGCAGCTTGAGACCTGGACGACTAGCGGGGGGGAGTCTCACAGATACGCAGTATTTT. Its protein product is CASSLRPGRLAGGSLTDTQYF.